This T cell receptor (beta chain) comes out of a study of cytomegalovirus exposure and HLA in healthy donors. Study-level results: For cytomegalovirus status, the classifier reportedly gave diagnoses with high specificity and sensitivity. In the roughly 110 validation repertoires, approximately 93% of cluster scores exceeded 0, per a later analysis.

Sequencing was performed with immunoSEQ multiplex PCR; in TCRdb, only in-frame clones are kept and a portion is missing. Of about 280,000 clones in the sample, roughly 90% are singletons; the top ten hold around 0.9%. Trimming removed 3 bases from V and 2 bases from J, with 8 bases in between. In germline, CDR1 is PRHDT, CDR2 FYEKMQ (reference sequence). There are 14 residues in the CDR3. A word on this clone: The antigen remains unidentified.

Sequencing input: PBMCs. The TCR sequence derives from a woman under 30 in good health and CMV-seronegative. The chain combines TRBV13 with TRBJ1-5; the D gene is possibly TRBD1 (6 bases). CDR3 loop: CASSLGAGNQPQHF. Written as DNA, the CDR3 is TGTGCCAGCAGCTTGGGGGCAGGCAATCAGCCCCAGCATTTT.